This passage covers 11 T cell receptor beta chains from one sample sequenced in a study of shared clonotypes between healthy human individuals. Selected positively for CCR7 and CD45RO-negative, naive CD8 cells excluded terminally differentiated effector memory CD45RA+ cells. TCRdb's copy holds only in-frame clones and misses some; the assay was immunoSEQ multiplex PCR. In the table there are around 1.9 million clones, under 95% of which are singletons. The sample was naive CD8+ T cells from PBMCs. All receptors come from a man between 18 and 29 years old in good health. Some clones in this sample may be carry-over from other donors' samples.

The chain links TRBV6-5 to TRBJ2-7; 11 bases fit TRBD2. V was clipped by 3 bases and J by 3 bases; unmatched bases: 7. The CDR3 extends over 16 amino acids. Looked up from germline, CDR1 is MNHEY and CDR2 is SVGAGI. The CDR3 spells CASSYATSGIFYEQYF. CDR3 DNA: TGTGCCAGCAGTTATGCGACTAGCGGGATTTTCTACGAGCAGTACTTC.

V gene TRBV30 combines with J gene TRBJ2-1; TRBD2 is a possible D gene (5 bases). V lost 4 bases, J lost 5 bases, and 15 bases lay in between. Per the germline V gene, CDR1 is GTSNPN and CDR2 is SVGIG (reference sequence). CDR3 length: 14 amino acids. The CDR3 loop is CAWNLGLTNNEQFF. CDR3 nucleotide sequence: TGTGCCTGGAATCTAGGACTGACAAACAATGAGCAGTTCTTC.

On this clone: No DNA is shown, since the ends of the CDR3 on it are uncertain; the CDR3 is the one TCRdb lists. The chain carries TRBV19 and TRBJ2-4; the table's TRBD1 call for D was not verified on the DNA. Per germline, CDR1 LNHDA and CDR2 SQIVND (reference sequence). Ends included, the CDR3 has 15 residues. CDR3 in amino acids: CASSISAQGRDIQYF.

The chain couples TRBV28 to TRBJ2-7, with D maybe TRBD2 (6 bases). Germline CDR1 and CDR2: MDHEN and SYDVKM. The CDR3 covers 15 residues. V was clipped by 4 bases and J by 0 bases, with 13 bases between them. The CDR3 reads CASSSLRGTSYEQYF. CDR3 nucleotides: TGTGCCAGCAGTTCTCTTCGGGGGACCTCCTACGAGCAGTACTTC.

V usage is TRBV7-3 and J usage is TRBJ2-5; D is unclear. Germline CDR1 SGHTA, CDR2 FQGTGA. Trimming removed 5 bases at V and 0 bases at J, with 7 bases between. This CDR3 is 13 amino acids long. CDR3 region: CASSTWDQETQYF. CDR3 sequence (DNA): TGTGCCAGCAGCACCTGGGACCAAGAGACCCAGTACTTC.

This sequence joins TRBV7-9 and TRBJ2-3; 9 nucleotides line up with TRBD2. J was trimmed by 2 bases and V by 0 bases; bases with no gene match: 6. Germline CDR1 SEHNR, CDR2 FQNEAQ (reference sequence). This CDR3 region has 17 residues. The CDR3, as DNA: TGTGCCAGCAGCTTAGCGCTGGCTAGCGGGAACACAGATACGCAGTATTTT. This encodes CASSLALASGNTDTQYF.

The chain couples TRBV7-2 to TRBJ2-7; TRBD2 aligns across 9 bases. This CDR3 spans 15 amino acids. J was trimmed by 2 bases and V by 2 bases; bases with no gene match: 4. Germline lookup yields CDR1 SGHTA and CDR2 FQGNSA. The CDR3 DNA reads TGTGCCAGCAGCTTAAGTGCGGGAGGGCCCTACGAGCAGTACTTC. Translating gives CASSLSAGGPYEQYF.

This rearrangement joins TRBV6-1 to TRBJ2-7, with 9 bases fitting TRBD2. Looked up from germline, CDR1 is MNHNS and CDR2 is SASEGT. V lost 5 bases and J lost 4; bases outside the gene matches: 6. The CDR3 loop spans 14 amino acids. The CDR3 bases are TGTGCCAGCAGTCCCGGGCTAGCGGGATACGAGCAGTACTTC. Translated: CASSPGLAGYEQYF.

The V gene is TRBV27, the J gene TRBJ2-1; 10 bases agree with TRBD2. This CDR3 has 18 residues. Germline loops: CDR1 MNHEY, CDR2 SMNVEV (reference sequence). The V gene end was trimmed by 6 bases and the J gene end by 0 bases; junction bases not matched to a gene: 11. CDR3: CASSLRGSGRSSYNEQFF. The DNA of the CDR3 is TGTGCCAGCAGCCTCCGGGGTAGCGGGAGGAGCTCCTACAATGAGCAGTTCTTC.

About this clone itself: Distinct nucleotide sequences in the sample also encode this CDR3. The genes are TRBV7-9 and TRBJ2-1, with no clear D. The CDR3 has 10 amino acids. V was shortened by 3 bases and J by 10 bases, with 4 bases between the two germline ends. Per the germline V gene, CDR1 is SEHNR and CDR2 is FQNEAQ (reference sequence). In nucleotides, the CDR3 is TGTGCCAGCAGCTTTGGCGAGCAGTTCTTC. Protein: CASSFGEQFF.

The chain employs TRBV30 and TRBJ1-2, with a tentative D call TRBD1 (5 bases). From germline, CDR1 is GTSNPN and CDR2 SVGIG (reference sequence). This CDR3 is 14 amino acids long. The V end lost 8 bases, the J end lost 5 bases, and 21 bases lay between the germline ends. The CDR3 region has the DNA TGTGCCAAATACCACGAAATGCAGGGTTATGGCTACACCTTC. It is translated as CAKYHEMQGYGYTF.